This TCR beta chain was sequenced for a study of cytomegalovirus exposure and HLA in healthy donors. Study-wide results and limits: According to a subsequent analysis, TCR clusters identified in the first cohort showed a tendency to co-occur across the approximately 120 validation repertoires.

V shed 5 bases and J 1 base; nucleotides not matched to a gene: 8. Germline V gives CDR1 MNHEY, CDR2 SMNVEV (reference sequence). This CDR3 region has 15 residues. Donors were drawn from the approximately 120-subject validation cohort, separate from the approximately 670-subject first cohort. Some clones are missing from TCRdb's copy, which holds only in-frame ones; the method was immunoSEQ multiplex PCR. The profile shows hundreds of thousands of clones, 75% to 90% of them singletons. On this clone: The antigen is unknown.

This chain uses TRBV27 with TRBJ2-7; 7 bases are shared with TRBD1. The sequence came from a woman younger than 45 in good health and CMV-seropositive. Specimen: PBMCs. CDR3 nucleotides: TGTGCCAGCAGTCCATTAGGGGACAGTTCCTACGAGCAGTACTTC. It yields the protein CASSPLGDSSYEQYF.